This TCR beta chain was identified during a study of human thymus T cells. The table came from immunoSEQ multiplex PCR; TCRdb's copy has only in-frame clones and leaves some out. The repertoire holds approximately 40,000 clones, 94% seen once, with about 0.12% in the top ten. The V gene end was trimmed by 2 bases and the J gene end by 4 bases; junction bases not matched to a gene: 4. This CDR3 spans 14 amino acids. Germline loops: CDR1 SGHRS, CDR2 YFSETQ. General study findings and limits: Repertoires sampled from thymus and blood appeared biased in V and J gene usage.

Remarks on this clone: Its target is unknown.

The sample donors, healthy Finnish infants, were having corrective surgery for congenital heart defects. During surgery, about 0.5-1 mL peripheral blood was drawn from four of eight donors. The chain uses TRBV5-1 and TRBJ2-5, with 8 bases matching TRBD1. Sequenced sample: blood. The clonotype originates from a boy younger than two with a congenital heart defect but otherwise immunologically healthy. The CDR3 protein is CASSFRGQVETQYF. The CDR3 nucleotides read TGCGCCAGCAGCTTCAGGGGGCAGGTAGAGACCCAGTACTTC.